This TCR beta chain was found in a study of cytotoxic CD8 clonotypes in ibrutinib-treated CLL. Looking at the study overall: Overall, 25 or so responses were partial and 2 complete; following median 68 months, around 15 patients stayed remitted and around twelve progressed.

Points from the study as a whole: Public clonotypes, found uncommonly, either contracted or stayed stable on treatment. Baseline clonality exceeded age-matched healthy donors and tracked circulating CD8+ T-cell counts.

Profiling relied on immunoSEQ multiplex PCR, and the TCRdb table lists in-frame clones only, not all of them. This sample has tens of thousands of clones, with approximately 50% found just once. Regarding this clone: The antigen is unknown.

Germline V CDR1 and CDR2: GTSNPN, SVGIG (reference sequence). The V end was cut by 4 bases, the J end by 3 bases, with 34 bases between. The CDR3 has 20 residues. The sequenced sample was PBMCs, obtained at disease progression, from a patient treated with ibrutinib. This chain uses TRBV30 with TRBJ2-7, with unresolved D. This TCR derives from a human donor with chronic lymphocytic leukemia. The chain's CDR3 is CAWTTPRALVNLKRNYEQYF. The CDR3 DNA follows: TGTGCCTGGACGACTCCCCGGGCCCTCGTTAACCTCAAACGAAACTACGAGCAGTACTTC.